This T cell receptor beta chain emerged from a study of cytomegalovirus exposure and HLA in healthy donors. Whole-study results and caveats: In a later analysis, a missense DCLRE1C variant was linked to TCR beta V- and J-gene trimming. Per a prior analysis, the majority of TCR beta V segments were productive roughly 87% or roughly 30% of the time.

The PCR made use of 60 Vbeta and 13 Jbeta primers. The repertoire was sequenced with immunoSEQ multiplex PCR; TCRdb's copy has only in-frame clones and lacks some. In the table there are 150,000 to 200,000 clones, approximately 85% of which are singletons. The CDR3 is 14 residues long. CDR1 and CDR2 from the germline V gene are SNHLY and FYNNEI. The germline V and J ends were trimmed by 5 bases and 1 base, with 11 bases remaining between them. With regard to this clone: Antigen specificity is unknown.

The V call is TRBV2, the J call TRBJ2-5, with D possibly TRBD1 on 5 matching bases. This receptor was obtained from a woman aged 50 to 65 in good health and CMV-seronegative. The specimen was PBMCs. The CDR3 DNA reads as TGTGCCAGCAGTATGAGCAGGGTCCAAGAGACCCAGTACTTC. It encodes CASSMSRVQETQYF.